This passage covers 27 T cell receptor beta chains from one sample sequenced in a study of blood T cell repertoires in COVID-19. TCRdb's copy holds only in-frame clones and misses some; the assay was immunoSEQ multiplex PCR. Of around 100,000 clones in the sample, 87% are singletons; the top ten hold approximately 3.1%. Sequenced sample: peripheral blood. The receptors here all came from a man aged 50-59 years in a cohort sampled during active COVID-19.

The J gene is TRBJ1-3, the V gene TRBV18, with D perhaps matching TRBD1 (6 bases). The CDR3 contains 18 residues. With 2 bases removed from V and 0 bases from J, the gap between germline ends came to 17 bases. Germline V gene sequence: CDR1 KGHSH, CDR2 LQKENI. The CDR3 is CASSPNPQGTNSGNTIYF. CDR3 bases: TGTGCCAGCTCACCAAACCCCCAGGGGACTAACTCTGGAAACACCATATATTTT. Supplemented by reference TRBV18 and TRBJ1-3, the full variable domain reads NAGVMQNPRHLVRRRGQEARLRCSPMKGHSHVYWYRQLPEEGLKFMVYLQKENIIDESGMPKERFSAEFPKEGPSILRIQQVVRGDSAAYFCASSPNPQGTNSGNTIYFGEGSWLTVV.

The gene calls are TRBV23-1 and TRBJ2-1; D remains ambiguous. TRBV23-1 is treated as an ORF (open reading frame) with a function not yet certain. The CDR3 is 18 residues long. V lost 6 bases and J lost 0, with 21 bases in between. CDR3 sequence reads: CASRLRLARLSSYNEQFF. CDR3 bases: TGCGCCAGCAGACTCAGGTTGGCGCGCCTTAGCTCCTACAATGAGCAGTTCTTC.

The chain uses TRBV29-1 and TRBJ1-5, with TRBD1 as a possible D gene (5 bases). Germline V gives CDR1 SQVTM, CDR2 ANQGSEA. This CDR3 has 13 residues. The V end lost 4 bases, the J end lost 2 bases, and 9 bases lay between the germline ends. The CDR3 region is CSVGGGGNQPQHF. In DNA, the CDR3 is TGCAGCGTTGGGGGAGGGGGCAATCAGCCCCAGCATTTT.

This CDR3 reads CASSESASQETQYF. As DNA, the CDR3 is TGTGCCAGCAGTGAATCGGCTAGCCAAGAGACCCAGTACTTC. V and J are TRBV25-1 and TRBJ2-5; D unresolved. Trimming pared 1 base from V and 1 base from J, leaving 7 bases between. Germline V gene data show CDR1 as MGHDK and CDR2 as SYGVNS. CDR3 length: 14 residues. Combining the CDR3 with reference TRBV25-1 and TRBJ2-5 gives the whole variable domain EADIYQTPRYLVIGTGKKITLECSQTMGHDKMYWYQQDPGMELHLIHYSYGVNSTEKGDLSSESTVSRIRTEHFPLTLESARPSHTSQYLCASSESASQETQYFGPGTRLLVL.

The chain links TRBV7-9 to TRBJ2-3; no clear D gene. With 2 bases removed from V and 8 bases from J, the gap between germline ends came to 8 bases. Germline V lookup: CDR1 SEHNR, CDR2 FQNEAQ (reference sequence). CDR3 length: 12 residues. The CDR3 region is CASSLILATQYF. The CDR3 bases are TGTGCCAGCAGCTTAATCCTGGCTACGCAGTATTTT.

This clone was observed once. The chain is built from TRBV10-3 and TRBJ2-3, with a tentative D call TRBD2 (7 bases). CDR3 length: 16 residues. V lost 6 bases, J lost 6 bases, and 22 bases lay in between. Germline CDR1 is ENHRY and CDR2 is SYGVKD. CDR3 residues: CAISRDSAGAGDTQYF. CDR3 coding DNA: TGTGCCATCAGCCGGGACTCGGCGGGGGCAGGGGATACGCAGTATTTT.

The sample holds one count of this clone. The chain couples TRBV6-5 to TRBJ1-2; TRBD1 aligns across 7 bases. This CDR3 spans 14 amino acids. Looked up from germline, CDR1 is MNHEY and CDR2 is SVGAGI. V gave up 7 bases and J gave up 4 bases; unmatched junction bases: 9. The CDR3 region is CASTPGGSGYGYTF. The CDR3 coding sequence is TGTGCCAGCACTCCAGGGGGATCCGGCTATGGCTACACCTTC.

V is TRBV28 and J is TRBJ1-3; D is possibly TRBD1 (5 bases). The CDR3 has 13 residues. Germline-derived CDR1 and CDR2 are MDHEN and SYDVKM. Deletions cut 9 bases from V and 4 bases from J, with 13 bases between. CDR3 nucleotide sequence: TGTGCCAGTGGGGGGGGGATCGGAAACACCATATATTTT. The encoded protein is CASGGGIGNTIYF.

The chain employs TRBV6-5 and TRBJ1-1; 10 nucleotides match TRBD1. CDR3 length: 13 amino acids. V lost 6 bases and J lost 4; bases outside the gene matches: 2. CDR1 is MNHEY and CDR2 is SVGAGI in the germline V gene. The CDR3 DNA follows: TGTGCCAGCAGGGACAGGGGGAGCACTGAAGCTTTCTTT. This codes for CASRDRGSTEAFF.

A few counts support this clone. V is TRBV27 and J is TRBJ1-6; 8 bases agree with TRBD1. With 2 bases clipped from V and 7 bases from J, the junction kept 1 base outside the gene matches. The CDR3 runs to 14 residues. Germline assignment: CDR1 MNHEY and CDR2 SMNVEV (reference sequence). The CDR3 nucleotides are TGTGCCAGCAGTTTAGACAGGGGCAATTCACCCCTCCACTTT. It yields the protein CASSLDRGNSPLHF.

V is TRBV7-6 and J is TRBJ2-3; 7 bases map to TRBD1. The germline gives CDR1 SGHVS, CDR2 FNYEAQ. The CDR3 spans 15 residues. The V segment lost 4 bases and the J segment 1 base; nucleotides outside the gene matches: 5. Here the CDR3 reads CASSSGGWGTDTQYF. The CDR3 DNA reads as TGTGCCAGCAGCTCAGGGGGTTGGGGCACAGATACGCAGTATTTT.

This chain links TRBV28 with TRBJ2-7; 8 nucleotides align to TRBD1. Germline V gene sequence: CDR1 MDHEN, CDR2 SYDVKM. The CDR3 length is 15 residues. Trimming at V came to 4 bases and at J to 5 bases, leaving 10 bases not matched to a gene. CDR3 amino acids: CASSSGQGKKNEQYV. CDR3 DNA sequence: TGTGCCAGCAGTTCAGGACAGGGAAAGAAGAACGAGCAGTACGTC.

The chain combines TRBV19 with TRBJ1-5; tentatively, D is TRBD1 (5 bases). V gave up 10 bases and J gave up 6 bases, with 13 bases separating them. CDR1 is LNHDA and CDR2 is SQIVND in the germline V gene (reference sequence). The CDR3 is 12 amino acids. The CDR3 DNA is TGTGCCACAGGGTATTTTGGTCAGCCCCAGCATTTT. Its translation is CATGYFGQPQHF.

The J gene is TRBJ2-7, the V gene TRBV6-5, with TRBD2 as a possible D gene (5 bases). The CDR3 has 13 residues. Germline values: CDR1 MNHEY, CDR2 SVGAGI. V lost 6 bases and J 3 bases, leaving 12 bases between the germline ends. CDR3 nucleotides: TGTGCCAGCAGCCCACGGGATTTCTACGAGCAGTACTTC. Encoded protein: CASSPRDFYEQYF.

The V call is TRBV6-1, the J call TRBJ1-1; unclear D gene. Germline CDR1 MNHNS, CDR2 SASEGT. The CDR3 has 13 residues. V was trimmed by 3 bases and J by 9 bases, leaving 14 bases between them. For the CDR3, the DNA is TGTGCCAGCAGTGATGGGGTCGGGAATAAAGCTTTCTTT. Translating gives CASSDGVGNKAFF.

The genes are TRBV10-3 and TRBJ1-1; 7 nucleotides align to TRBD1. CDR3 length equals 15 residues. Germline-derived CDR1 and CDR2 are ENHRY and SYGVKD. The V segment lost 4 bases and the J segment 6 bases; nucleotides outside the gene matches: 11. The CDR3: CAISGEVTGISEAFF. CDR3 bases: TGTGCCATCAGTGGGGAGGTGACAGGGATCTCTGAAGCTTTCTTT.

This clone has a handful of counts. J is TRBJ1-5 and V is TRBV6-2 or TRBV6-3, with D uncertain. V lost 5 bases to trimming and J lost 5 bases, with 7 bases between them. Germline V gives CDR1 MNHEY, CDR2 SVGEGT. This CDR3 comprises 12 residues. The DNA for the CDR3 is TGTGCCAGCAGTGACGGGGATCAGCCCCAGCATTTT. Protein sequence: CASSDGDQPQHF.

This chain links TRBV7-9 with TRBJ1-1, with a weak D call TRBD1 (5 bases). Germline V lookup: CDR1 SEHNR, CDR2 FQNEAQ (reference sequence). This CDR3 has 13 residues. Trimming took 6 bases from V and 3 from J, leaving 11 bases between them. CDR3 sequence (DNA): TGTGCCAGCAGTAAGGGGATAGACACTGAAGCTTTCTTT. Translating gives CASSKGIDTEAFF.

This clone was counted many times. V and J are TRBV7-9 and TRBJ2-7, with 7 positions matching TRBD1. This CDR3 spans 15 amino acids. Germline lookup yields CDR1 SEHNR and CDR2 FQNEAQ (reference sequence). V dropped 5 bases and J dropped 4; count of bases not matched to a gene: 11. CDR3 in DNA: TGTGCCAGCAGCGTCGCCCGGACAGGTCGGTACGAGCAGTACTTC. Translating gives CASSVARTGRYEQYF.

The chain combines TRBV7-2 with TRBJ2-1; D remains unclear. V lost 5 bases and J lost 8, with 13 bases in between. Germline V gene sequence: CDR1 SGHTA, CDR2 FQGNSA. The CDR3 loop spans 13 amino acids. CDR3: CASSPDLGDEQFF. CDR3 sequence (DNA): TGTGCCAGCAGCCCCGACTTAGGCGATGAGCAGTTCTTC.

This chain connects TRBV7-2 to TRBJ2-7; no definite D call. The V and J ends lost 1 base and 0 bases respectively, with 10 bases between them. Per the germline V gene, CDR1 is SGHTA and CDR2 is FQGNSA. CDR3 length equals 15 residues. The CDR3 here is CASSLDRSSSYEQYF. The CDR3 coding sequence is TGTGCCAGCAGCTTAGATCGGTCTAGCTCCTACGAGCAGTACTTC.

The CDR3, as DNA: TGTGCCAGCAGCTTGGGGACAGCTATGAACACTGAAGCTTTCTTT. Its translation: CASSLGTAMNTEAFF. The chain recombines TRBV5-5 with TRBJ1-1; tentatively, D is TRBD1 (6 bases). CDR3 size: 15 residues. Trimming took 0 bases from V and 0 from J, leaving 9 bases between them. Per the germline V gene, CDR1 is SGHKS and CDR2 is YYEKEE (reference sequence).

This clone has a single count. The chain recombines TRBV5-4 with TRBJ2-7; 10 bases agree with TRBD2. J lost 0 bases, V lost 2 bases, and 5 bases had no gene match. Germline V gene data show CDR1 as SGHNT and CDR2 as YYREEE (reference sequence). The CDR3 has 16 residues. This CDR3 is CASSFGLAEGSYEQYF. The CDR3 nucleotides read TGTGCCAGCAGCTTCGGACTAGCGGAGGGCTCCTACGAGCAGTACTTC.

The V and J genes are TRBV5-1 and TRBJ2-1; unclear D gene. Trimming took off 0 bases at V and 0 bases at J, with 7 bases between the two ends. CDR1 is SGHRS, CDR2 YFSETQ, per germline. CDR3 length: 15 residues. The CDR3: CASSLVTGSYNEQFF. CDR3 in DNA: TGCGCCAGCAGCTTGGTAACTGGCTCCTACAATGAGCAGTTCTTC.

This chain connects TRBV6-2 or TRBV6-3 to TRBJ2-7, with 7 bases that match TRBD1. Germline values: CDR1 MNHEY, CDR2 SVGEGT. Trimming removed 0 bases from V and 0 bases from J; junction bases left unmatched: 2. CDR3 length: 15 amino acids. The CDR3 DNA follows: TGTGCCAGCAGTTACTCGAGGGGGCACTCCTACGAGCAGTACTTC. Translation: CASSYSRGHSYEQYF.

The chain is built from TRBV10-2 and TRBJ2-7; D may be TRBD2 (5 bases). CDR3 length: 13 residues. CDR1 and CDR2 from the germline V gene are WSHSY and SAAADI. Trimming left V 9 bases short and J 2 bases short, with 14 bases between. The CDR3 here is CASRASGPYEQYV. The CDR3 DNA is TGCGCCAGTAGAGCCAGCGGACCCTACGAGCAGTACGTC.

The chain links TRBV12-3 or TRBV12-4 to TRBJ1-4; D not resolved. This CDR3 contains 12 residues. V was cut by 6 bases and J by 3 bases, with 5 bases left in between. The CDR3 nucleotides are TGTGCCAGCAGGCAGGCTAATGAAAAACTGTTTTTT. This sequence encodes CASRQANEKLFF.